A single sample is the source of the 21 T cell receptor beta chains below, sequenced in a study of shared clonotypes between healthy human individuals. Sequenced by immunoSEQ multiplex PCR; TCRdb stores in-frame clones only, minus some. The data contain fewer than 700,000 clones, roughly 79% of them seen just once; the ten biggest clones take up 9.5% to 15%. Input material: PBMCs. Receptor source: a woman in her thirties or forties in good health. Some clones in this sample may be carry-over from other donors' samples.

The chain employs TRBV7-9 and TRBJ2-7; the D is unclear. The V end lost 1 base, the J end lost 3 bases, and 10 bases lay between the germline ends. Germline assignment: CDR1 SEHNR and CDR2 FQNEAQ (reference sequence). This CDR3 region has 14 residues. Here the CDR3 reads CASSLGQSDYEQYF. As DNA, the CDR3 is TGTGCCAGCAGCTTAGGGCAGAGCGACTACGAGCAGTACTTC. The complete variable domain, with remaining parts taken from reference TRBV7-9 and TRBJ2-7, reads DTGVSQNPRHKITKRGQNVTFRCDPISEHNRLYWYRQTLGQGPEFLTYFQNEAQLEKSRLLSDRFSAERPKGSFSTLEIQRTEQGDSAMYLCASSLGQSDYEQYFGPGTRLTVT.

In its sample, this clone was seen once. This rearrangement joins TRBV29-1 to TRBJ1-1, with D perhaps TRBD1 (6 bases). Germline loops: CDR1 SQVTM, CDR2 ANQGSEA. The CDR3 is 15 amino acids. The ends were cut back, 7 bases at V and 2 bases at J, with 20 bases in the middle. DNA for the CDR3: TGCAGCGGAAGGGGGACACGGGTATTAAACACTGAAGCTTTCTTT. Amino acid sequence: CSGRGTRVLNTEAFF.

In its sample, this clone was seen a few times. This rearrangement joins TRBV15 to TRBJ2-3; D ambiguous. V was shortened by 6 bases and J by 0 bases, with 10 bases between the two germline ends. This CDR3 is 14 amino acids long. The germline V gene encodes CDR1 LNHNV and CDR2 YYDKDF (reference sequence). The CDR3 here is CATRYGPSTDTQYF. The DNA of the CDR3 is TGTGCCACCAGATACGGACCAAGCACAGATACGCAGTATTTT.

Notes on this clone: This may be a read error, as it is one base from a much larger clone. The chain combines TRBV5-1 with TRBJ2-3; 13 bases are shared with TRBD2. The germline gives CDR1 SGHRS, CDR2 YFSETQ. CDR3 length equals 16 residues. V shed 2 bases, J shed 1 base, and the junction held 1 base outside the gene matches. The CDR3 region is CASSFGLAGGTDTQYF. DNA of the CDR3: TGCGCCAGCAGCTTCGGACTAGCGGGAGGCACAGATACGCAGTATTTT.

This sequence joins TRBV5-8 and TRBJ2-3; TRBD1 or TRBD2 may be the D gene (6 bases each). V dropped 4 bases and J dropped 4 bases, with 16 bases sitting between them. This CDR3 region has 15 residues. Germline CDR1 is SGHTS and CDR2 is YDEGEE. The CDR3 sequence: CASSPRGGRADTQYF. The CDR3 DNA sequence: TGTGCCAGCAGCCCCAGAGGGGGGCGCGCAGATACGCAGTATTTT.

The chain recombines TRBV4-1 with TRBJ2-1; 8 bases fit TRBD2. The V segment lost 1 base and the J segment 4 bases; nucleotides outside the gene matches: 6. The CDR3 has 16 residues. CDR1 is MGHRA and CDR2 is YSYEKL in the germline V gene. CDR3 sequence: CASSQVPGGRYNEQFF. CDR3 sequence (DNA): TGCGCCAGCAGCCAAGTTCCGGGAGGGCGGTACAATGAGCAGTTCTTC.

This clone was observed at least ten times. The genes are TRBV2 and TRBJ2-6; D ambiguous. Trimming shortened V by 5 bases and J by 2 bases, and 10 bases separated the two germline ends. In germline, CDR1 is SNHLY, CDR2 FYNNEI. The CDR3 totals 15 residues. CDR3 sequence reads: CASSSLRTGANVLTF. In DNA form, the CDR3 reads TGTGCCAGCAGTTCCCTTAGGACTGGGGCCAACGTCCTGACTTTC.

The chain joins TRBV9 to TRBJ2-5, with D maybe TRBD2 (6 bases). Germline V gene data show CDR1 as SGDLS and CDR2 as YYNGEE. Trimming shortened V by 4 bases and J by 4 bases, and 11 bases separated the two germline ends. The CDR3 length is 13 residues. CDR3 DNA: TGTGCCAGCAGCTCAAGACTAGGAGAGACCCAGTACTTC. This sequence encodes CASSSRLGETQYF.

The V call is TRBV2, the J call TRBJ2-1; D is perhaps TRBD1 (5 bases). CDR3 length: 12 amino acids. Germline V lookup: CDR1 SNHLY, CDR2 FYNNEI. Trimming left V 1 base short and J 11 bases short, with 9 bases between. CDR3 in amino acids: CASSEEGVQQFF. The CDR3 DNA follows: TGTGCCAGCAGTGAAGAAGGGGTGCAGCAGTTCTTC.

The V and J genes are TRBV15 and TRBJ2-7, with no clear D. Germline lookup yields CDR1 LNHNV and CDR2 YYDKDF (reference sequence). The CDR3 is made up of 14 amino acids. Trimming took 2 bases from V and 2 from J, leaving 10 bases between them. The CDR3 here is CATSRLGLTYEQYF. For the CDR3, the DNA is TGTGCCACCAGCAGATTGGGATTGACCTACGAGCAGTACTTC.

The J gene is TRBJ2-2, the V gene TRBV4-2; tentatively, D is TRBD2 (6 bases). The CDR3 length is 15 residues. Germline V gene lookup returns CDR1 LGHNA and CDR2 YNFKEQ. Trimming cost V 0 bases and J 3 bases, with 8 bases left between them. For the CDR3, the DNA is TGTGCCAGCAGCCAAGAGGGGGAGGACACCGGGGAGCTGTTTTTT. Its translation is CASSQEGEDTGELFF.

V and J are TRBV27 and TRBJ2-7; 9 bases match TRBD1. J gave up 3 bases and V 5 bases, and 11 bases lay outside the gene matches. This CDR3 has 16 residues. The V gene's germline CDR1 is MNHEY and CDR2 SMNVEV (reference sequence). CDR3 region: CASSPAPTGGDYEQYF. Written as DNA, the CDR3 is TGTGCCAGCAGTCCCGCCCCGACAGGGGGAGACTACGAGCAGTACTTC.

This chain connects TRBV6-4 to TRBJ2-2, with D possibly being TRBD2 (6 bases). CDR1 and CDR2 (germline): MRHNA, SNTAGT. Trimming stripped 3 bases from V and 3 bases from J, with 8 bases between. The CDR3 has 14 residues. The CDR3 protein is CASSDGGDTGELFF. Here the CDR3 DNA reads TGTGCCAGCAGTGATGGCGGGGACACCGGGGAGCTGTTTTTT.

On this clone itself: Other nucleotide sequences in the sample specify the same CDR3. CDR3 nucleotide sequence: TGCGCCAGCAGCTTGGAGGGCTCTGGAAACACCATATATTTT. It encodes CASSLEGSGNTIYF. This sequence joins TRBV5-1 and TRBJ1-3; D gene unclear. The length of the CDR3 is 14 residues. The ends were cut back, 0 bases at V and 0 bases at J, with 4 bases in the middle. Germline values: CDR1 SGHRS, CDR2 YFSETQ.

This chain links TRBV4-1 with TRBJ2-6; 7 nucleotides line up with TRBD1. This CDR3 is built from 18 residues. Germline CDR1 reads MGHRA; CDR2 reads YSYEKL. Trimming took 4 bases from V and 4 from J; bases not matched to a gene: 13. The CDR3 DNA reads TGCGCCAGCAGCCCGTCCCGGGACAGTAGATCCGGGGCCAACGTCCTGACTTTC. It is translated as CASSPSRDSRSGANVLTF.

The J gene is TRBJ2-7, the V gene TRBV5-4; perhaps D is TRBD1 or TRBD2 (5 bases each). There are 15 residues in the CDR3. The V gene lost 4 bases and the J gene lost 2 bases, with 16 bases spanning the gap. Per the germline V gene, CDR1 is SGHNT and CDR2 is YYREEE (reference sequence). The CDR3 sequence is CASSRPGTRAYEQYF. The CDR3 DNA reads TGTGCCAGCAGCCGGCCGGGGACCCGGGCCTACGAGCAGTACTTC.

This clone has a handful of counts. The genes are TRBV5-8 and TRBJ2-1; D uncertain. Trimming removed 1 base from V and 2 bases from J, with 7 bases in between. The CDR3 is made up of 14 amino acids. CDR1 is SGHTS, CDR2 YDEGEE, per germline. The CDR3 coding sequence is TGTGCCAGCAGCTTGCTGCTAGCCTACAATGAGCAGTTCTTC. It yields the protein CASSLLLAYNEQFF. Supplemented by reference TRBV5-8 and TRBJ2-1, the full variable domain reads EAGVTQSPTHLIKTRGQQATLRCSPISGHTSVYWYQQALGLGLQFLLWYDEGEERNRGNFPPRFSGRQFPNYSSELNVNALELEDSALYLCASSLLLAYNEQFFGPGTRLTVL.

This chain uses TRBV10-3 with TRBJ2-1; tentative D call: TRBD1 (5 bases). The CDR3 spans 14 residues. The germline V gene has CDR1 ENHRY and CDR2 SYGVKD. The V gene lost 2 bases and the J gene lost 6 bases, with 11 bases spanning the gap. The CDR3 reads CAISERAGLNEQFF. The CDR3 bases are TGTGCCATCAGTGAGAGGGCAGGGCTCAATGAGCAGTTCTTC.

This clone has ten or more counts. This chain uses TRBV28 with TRBJ1-2; TRBD1 agrees at 9 bases. CDR1 is MDHEN and CDR2 is SYDVKM in the germline V gene. The CDR3 has 16 amino acids. V gave up 6 bases and J gave up 3 bases; unmatched junction bases: 11. The CDR3 nucleotides are TGTGCCAGCAGATCCCTTAGACAGGGGGTTTACTATGGCTACACCTTC. This encodes CASRSLRQGVYYGYTF.

The rearrangement joins TRBV7-8 to TRBJ2-7, with D possibly TRBD1 on 5 matching bases. Germline CDR1 SGHVS, CDR2 FQNEAQ. CDR3 length: 14 amino acids. V lost 6 bases, J lost 3 bases, and 15 bases lay in between. In DNA form, the CDR3 reads TGTGCCAGCAGTCTCGGTTCAGGGAACTACGAGCAGTACTTC. It codes for CASSLGSGNYEQYF.

V usage is TRBV2 and J usage is TRBJ1-3, with D possibly matching TRBD1 (5 bases). The CDR3 is 15 amino acids. The germline CDR1 and CDR2 sequences are SNHLY and FYNNEI. Trimming stripped 6 bases from V and 0 bases from J, with 12 bases between. The CDR3 region is CASRMGPPSGNTIYF. The CDR3 DNA reads TGTGCCAGCAGGATGGGACCGCCCTCTGGAAACACCATATATTTT. The full variable domain, its missing parts supplied by reference TRBV2 and TRBJ1-3, is EPEVTQTPSHQVTQMGQEVILRCVPISNHLYFYWYRQILGQKVEFLVSFYNNEISEKSEIFDDQFSVERPDGSNFTLKIRSTKLEDSAMYFCASRMGPPSGNTIYFGEGSWLTVV.